This entry is about one T cell receptor (beta chain). The antigen is not known. Using RNA template, CDR3s of TCR alpha and beta were amplified with iRepertoire arm-PCR. TCRdb re-called the multiplex PCR reads with MiXCR, one entry per CDR3 protein. The sample records about 190,000 distinct CDR3 sequences, around 30% being singletons. CDR1 is PRHDT and CDR2 is FYEKMQ in the germline V gene (reference sequence). The V and J ends lost 1 base and 4 bases respectively, with 22 bases between them. The CDR3 has 18 amino acids. The data belong to a study of glioma-infiltrating T cells. Study observations and caveats: Very few CDR3 sequences were shared between tissue and blood. Non-neoplastic patients had below-expected tissue-blood divergence, while all gliomas exceeded expectation.

The clonotype comes from a human donor with low-grade glioma or glioblastoma, undergoing nonglioma brain surgery, or in good health (not recorded which). Sequencing was done on a sample of glioma tissue, nonneoplastic brain tissue, or PBMCs (not recorded which). The V call is TRBV13, the J call TRBJ1-1; D not certain. CDR3 DNA: TGTGCCAGCAGCTTAGTCGGGGTAATTGGGCTGTGGGGCACTGAAGCTTTCTTT. This codes for CASSLVGVIGLWGTEAFF.